One and the same sample provided the 24 T cell receptor beta chains below, sequenced in a study of blood T cell repertoires in COVID-19. Repertoires were generated with immunoSEQ multiplex PCR, while TCRdb's copy carries only in-frame clones and drops some. The sample shows fewer than 110,000 clones, more than 80% of them seen only once. The sample consisted of peripheral blood. Source of these receptors: a man in his forties with active or convalescent COVID-19.

DNA of the CDR3: TGTGCCAGCTCGGGAGTGGCTGGGGCCAACGTCCTGACTTTC. Its protein product is CASSGVAGANVLTF. V usage is TRBV18 and J usage is TRBJ2-6; D might be TRBD2 (5 bases). Germline values: CDR1 KGHSH, CDR2 LQKENI. CDR3 length: 14 amino acids. V lost 6 bases to trimming and J lost 2 bases, with 8 bases between them. The full variable domain, with the rest looked up from reference TRBV18 and TRBJ2-6, is NAGVMQNPRHLVRRRGQEARLRCSPMKGHSHVYWYRQLPEEGLKFMVYLQKENIIDESGMPKERFSAEFPKEGPSILRIQQVVRGDSAAYFCASSGVAGANVLTFGAGSRLTVL.

The chain employs TRBV7-8 and TRBJ1-5, with a weak D call TRBD1 (5 bases). CDR1 is SGHVS and CDR2 is FQNEAQ in the germline V gene. The CDR3 loop spans 12 amino acids. Trimming took off 7 bases at V and 4 bases at J, with 8 bases between the two ends. CDR3 protein: CASTPGNQPQHF. The CDR3 nucleotides read TGTGCCAGCACCCCAGGGAATCAGCCCCAGCATTTT.

CDR3 bases: TGTGCCAGTTCTCCCCCGGTCCGGAACACTGAAGCTTTCTTT. This translates into CASSPPVRNTEAFF. This chain links TRBV19 with TRBJ1-1; D is unclear. CDR1 and CDR2 (germline): LNHDA, SQIVND (reference sequence). The CDR3 totals 14 residues. V was pared by 8 bases and J by 1 base, with 14 bases between.

V is TRBV10-2 and J is TRBJ2-6; no reliable D call. The CDR3 is 15 amino acids. Germline CDR1 and CDR2: WSHSY and SAAADI. Trimming removed 7 bases at V and 0 bases at J, with 10 bases between. CDR3 nucleotide sequence: TGCGCCAGCATCGTGGGCAGCTCTGGGGCCAACGTCCTGACTTTC. Translated, it gives CASIVGSSGANVLTF.

In DNA, the CDR3 is TGTGCCAGCAGCTTGTCCGTCGGGACTAGCGGGAGTAATGAGCAGTTCTTC. Amino acid sequence: CASSLSVGTSGSNEQFF. The genes are TRBV16 and TRBJ2-1, with TRBD2 identical over 14 bases. The CDR3 is 17 residues long. Looked up from germline, CDR1 is KGHSY and CDR2 is FQNENV. The ends lost 5 bases at V and 7 bases at J; junction bases unmatched: 10.

The rearrangement uses TRBV10-3 and TRBJ2-2; D gene uncertain. Trimming took off 10 bases at V and 0 bases at J, with 12 bases between the two ends. The length of the CDR3 is 14 residues. Per the germline V gene, CDR1 is ENHRY and CDR2 is SYGVKD. CDR3 sequence: CANRITPNTGELFF. In DNA, the CDR3 is TGTGCCAACAGAATTACACCGAACACCGGGGAGCTGTTTTTT.

This clone turned up a few times. V and J are TRBV14 and TRBJ2-7; no reliable D call. The ends were cut back, 0 bases at V and 6 bases at J, with 12 bases in the middle. The CDR3 runs 14 residues. The V gene's germline CDR1 is SGHDN and CDR2 FVKESK. CDR3 loop: CASSQEVVASEQYF. CDR3 coding DNA: TGTGCCAGCAGCCAAGAGGTTGTAGCCTCCGAGCAGTACTTC. The full variable domain, its missing parts supplied by reference TRBV14 and TRBJ2-7, is EAGVTQFPSHSVIEKGQTVTLRCDPISGHDNLYWYRRVMGKEIKFLLHFVKESKQDESGMPNNRFLAERTGGTYSTLKVQPAELEDSGVYFCASSQEVVASEQYFGPGTRLTVT.

The rearrangement uses TRBV27 and TRBJ2-3; D gene ambiguous. The CDR3 length is 13 residues. The V end was cut by 2 bases, the J end by 4 bases, with 7 bases between. Germline V gives CDR1 MNHEY, CDR2 SMNVEV (reference sequence). The CDR3 here is CASSLKRADTQYF. CDR3 nucleotide sequence: TGTGCCAGCAGTTTAAAAAGAGCAGATACGCAGTATTTT.

The chain joins TRBV6-2 or TRBV6-3 to TRBJ2-3; perhaps TRBD2 as D (6 bases). Trimming removed 0 bases from V and 0 bases from J, with 13 bases in between. The germline gives CDR1 MNHEY, CDR2 SVGEGT. The CDR3 is 17 residues long. DNA for the CDR3: TGTGCCAGCAGTTACTCTGGGTCTAGCGAGAGCACAGATACGCAGTATTTT. This sequence encodes CASSYSGSSESTDTQYF.

The chain couples TRBV10-2 to TRBJ1-1; no clear D. Trimming removed 0 bases at V and 10 bases at J, with 12 bases between. The CDR3 has 13 residues. The germline V gene has CDR1 WSHSY and CDR2 SAAADI. The CDR3 loop reads CASSESSSQRAFF. The CDR3 DNA sequence: TGCGCCAGCAGTGAGTCGAGTTCGCAACGAGCTTTCTTT.

The rearrangement uses TRBV14 and TRBJ1-1; no clear D gene. The CDR3 extends over 13 amino acids. Looked up from germline, CDR1 is SGHDN and CDR2 is FVKESK. The germline V and J ends were trimmed by 1 base and 0 bases, with 3 bases remaining between them. The CDR3 spells CASSQVMNTEAFF. DNA for the CDR3: TGTGCCAGCAGCCAAGTCATGAACACTGAAGCTTTCTTT.

This clone was detected only a few times. The V gene is TRBV7-3, the J gene TRBJ2-1, with a weak D call TRBD1 (6 bases). The germline gives CDR1 SGHTA, CDR2 FQGTGA. CDR3 length equals 15 residues. V dropped 2 bases and J dropped 4 bases, with 12 bases sitting between them. For the CDR3, the DNA is TGTGCCAGCAGCTTATCCCAGGGACAATACAATGAGCAGTTCTTC. The encoded protein is CASSLSQGQYNEQFF.

V is TRBV7-3 and J is TRBJ2-2, with 10 bases that match TRBD2. The CDR3 is 15 residues long. After removal of 7 bases from V and 3 bases from J, the junction contained 5 bases not matched to a gene. Looked up from germline, CDR1 is SGHTA and CDR2 is FQGTGA. CDR3: CASNVGTSDTGELFF. The CDR3 coding sequence is TGTGCCAGCAACGTCGGGACTAGCGACACCGGGGAGCTGTTTTTT.

The chain links TRBV11-2 to TRBJ2-6, with 12 bases identical to TRBD1. From germline, CDR1 is SGHAT and CDR2 FQNNGV. The CDR3 loop spans 17 amino acids. Unmatched junction bases numbered 6, after V lost 5 bases and J lost 4 bases. CDR3 sequence reads: CASSEGQGAGGANVLTF. The CDR3 nucleotides are TGTGCCAGCAGCGAGGGACAGGGGGCGGGCGGGGCCAACGTCCTGACTTTC.

CDR3 sequence reads: CASSPTLSGQGRAYEQYF. DNA for the CDR3: TGCGCCAGCAGCCCCACCCTCTCGGGACAGGGTAGGGCCTACGAGCAGTACTTC. The chain combines TRBV5-1 with TRBJ2-7; 9 bases are shared with TRBD1. The CDR3 totals 18 residues. Germline V gene data show CDR1 as SGHRS and CDR2 as YFSETQ. V lost 4 bases, J lost 2 bases, and 16 bases stayed unmatched.

A single count supports this clone. The CDR3 DNA is TGTGCCAGCAGCCCCCAGGGCTGGGGCGAGCAGTACTTC. This sequence encodes CASSPQGWGEQYF. V usage is TRBV12-3 or TRBV12-4 and J usage is TRBJ2-7, with D maybe TRBD1 (5 bases). This CDR3 is built from 13 residues. Trimming removed 6 bases at V and 6 bases at J, with 15 bases between.

V is TRBV2 and J is TRBJ1-2, with D perhaps TRBD1 (6 bases). With 2 bases removed from V and 2 bases from J, the gap between germline ends came to 9 bases. The CDR3 contains 14 residues. Germline CDR1 and CDR2: SNHLY and FYNNEI. The CDR3 nucleotides read TGTGCCAGCAGTGAATGGGGGCCCAACTATGGCTACACCTTC. Encoded protein: CASSEWGPNYGYTF.

The CDR3 nucleotides read TGTGCCAGCGGATCCGGACTGTTCTACGAGCAGTACTTC. It yields the protein CASGSGLFYEQYF. This chain connects TRBV28 to TRBJ2-7, with D maybe TRBD2 (5 bases). The CDR3 totals 13 residues. V was clipped by 8 bases and J by 3 bases, with 14 bases between them. Germline values: CDR1 MDHEN, CDR2 SYDVKM.

The chain couples TRBV28 to TRBJ1-4; D ambiguous. This CDR3 is built from 12 residues. With 3 bases removed from V and 13 bases from J, the gap between germline ends came to 12 bases. Germline loops: CDR1 MDHEN, CDR2 SYDVKM. The CDR3: CASSFGIVGLFF. The CDR3 nucleotides are TGTGCCAGCAGTTTCGGGATCGTTGGACTGTTTTTT.

This sequence joins TRBV9 and TRBJ2-1; 11 bases align to TRBD2. This CDR3 has 14 amino acids. After removal of 2 bases from V and 9 bases from J, the junction contained 4 bases not matched to a gene. The germline CDR1 and CDR2 sequences are SGDLS and YYNGEE. This CDR3 reads CASSVGLAGGEQFF. The CDR3 DNA is TGTGCCAGCAGCGTCGGGCTAGCGGGAGGTGAGCAGTTCTTC.

Turning to this clone: The sample contains more than one DNA sequence encoding this CDR3. DNA of the CDR3: TGTGCCAGCTCACGACGGACAGACATGAACACTGAAGCTTTCTTT. It translates to CASSRRTDMNTEAFF. V usage is TRBV18 and J usage is TRBJ1-1; a possible D gene is TRBD1 (6 bases). V was trimmed by 4 bases and J by 0 bases, leaving 12 bases between them. The CDR3 runs 15 residues. Germline CDR1 KGHSH, CDR2 LQKENI. Looking up the rest from reference TRBV18 and TRBJ1-1 gives the full variable domain: NAGVMQNPRHLVRRRGQEARLRCSPMKGHSHVYWYRQLPEEGLKFMVYLQKENIIDESGMPKERFSAEFPKEGPSILRIQQVVRGDSAAYFCASSRRTDMNTEAFFGQGTRLTVV.

The chain employs TRBV14 and TRBJ1-1; D gene ambiguous. The V gene's germline CDR1 is SGHDN and CDR2 FVKESK. With 2 bases removed from V and 5 bases from J, the gap between germline ends came to 9 bases. This CDR3 contains 13 residues. CDR3 loop: CASSQNVRTEAFF. The CDR3 DNA follows: TGTGCCAGCAGCCAAAATGTCCGGACTGAAGCTTTCTTT.

J is TRBJ1-6 and V is TRBV10-3; D unclear. Germline assignment: CDR1 ENHRY and CDR2 SYGVKD. V was clipped by 7 bases and J by 6 bases, with 7 bases between them. There are 12 residues in the CDR3. CDR3 residues: CAINTANSPLHF. CDR3 in DNA: TGTGCCATCAATACAGCTAATTCACCCCTCCACTTT.

V and J are TRBV18 and TRBJ1-2; no clear D gene. This CDR3 is 17 amino acids long. Between the trimmed V and J ends, which lost 0 bases and 0 bases, there was a span of 14 bases. CDR1 and CDR2 (germline): KGHSH, LQKENI. The CDR3, as DNA: TGTGCCAGCTCACCACCGGCGGCAGACCTAGCTAACTATGGCTACACCTTC. Its translation is CASSPPAADLANYGYTF.